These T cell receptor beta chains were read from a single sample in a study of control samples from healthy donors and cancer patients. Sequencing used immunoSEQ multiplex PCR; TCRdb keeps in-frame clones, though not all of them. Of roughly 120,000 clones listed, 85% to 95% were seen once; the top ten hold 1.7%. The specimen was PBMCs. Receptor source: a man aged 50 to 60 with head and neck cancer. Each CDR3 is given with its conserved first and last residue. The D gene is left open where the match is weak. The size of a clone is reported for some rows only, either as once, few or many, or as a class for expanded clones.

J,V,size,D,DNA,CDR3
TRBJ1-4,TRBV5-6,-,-,TGTGCCAGCAGCTTGGCCGGAGGGGAAGTTGAAAAACTGTTTTTT,CASSLAGGEVEKLFF
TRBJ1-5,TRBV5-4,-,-,TGTGCCAGCAGCTTGGGAGGTGGAACAAGCAATCAGCCCCAGCATTTT,CASSLGGGTSNQPQHF
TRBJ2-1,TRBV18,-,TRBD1,TGTGCCAGCTCACCATCCAGGGGGAAAGATGAGCAGTTCTTC,CASSPSRGKDEQFF
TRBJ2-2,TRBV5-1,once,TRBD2,TGCGCCAGCAGCTTGAGGTCTAGCGGGGGTGTCGGGGAGCTGTTTTTT,CASSLRSSGGVGELFF
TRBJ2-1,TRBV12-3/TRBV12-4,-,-,TGTGCCAGCAGCCTGCTCAATGAGCAGTTCTTC,CASSLLNEQFF
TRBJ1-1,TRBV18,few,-,TGTGCCAGCTCACCTGCATTTACGAACACTGAAGCTTTCTTT,CASSPAFTNTEAFF
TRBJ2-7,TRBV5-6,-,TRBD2,TGTGCCAGCAGCCACCCTAGCGGGGGTGAATACGAGCAGTACTTC,CASSHPSGGEYEQYF
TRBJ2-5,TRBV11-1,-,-,TGTGCCAGCAGCTTAAGCGGCTTCCTCCAAGAGACCCAGTACTTC,CASSLSGFLQETQYF
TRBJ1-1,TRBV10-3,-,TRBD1,TGTGCCATCAGTAAAGGGACAGGGGCAGGAACTGAAGCTTTCTTT,CAISKGTGAGTEAFF
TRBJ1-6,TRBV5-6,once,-,TGTGCCAGCAGCGGGAGGCCTTATAATTCACCCCTCCACTTT,CASSGRPYNSPLHF
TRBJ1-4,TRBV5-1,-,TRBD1,TGCGCCAGCAGCTTGACAGGGGGCGATGAAAAACTGTTTTTT,CASSLTGGDEKLFF
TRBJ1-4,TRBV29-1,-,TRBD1,TGCAGCGTGCTGGACAGGGGCAGGGAAAAACTGTTTTTT,CSVLDRGREKLFF
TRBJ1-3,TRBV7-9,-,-,TGTGCCAGCAGCTTAGAGGTCGGAAACACCATATATTTT,CASSLEVGNTIYF
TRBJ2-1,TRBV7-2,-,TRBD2,TGTGCCAGCAGCACTAGCGGGGGGGCCAATGAGCAGTTCTTC,CASSTSGGANEQFF
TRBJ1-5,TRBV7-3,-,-,TGTGCCAGCAGCTACGGTCCCGGGACCCAGCATTTT,CASSYGPGTQHF
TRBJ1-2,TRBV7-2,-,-,TGTGCCAGCAGCCCCCCGGGGAGATATGGCTACACCTTC,CASSPPGRYGYTF
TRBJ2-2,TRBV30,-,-,TGTGCCTGGAGCCCGACCGGGGAGCTGTTTTTT,CAWSPTGELFF
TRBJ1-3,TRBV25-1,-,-,TGTGCCAGCAACAATGGAAACACCATATATTTT,CASNNGNTIYF
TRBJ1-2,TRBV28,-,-,TGTGCCAGCAGCCTAGGTGGGGCCGGACTCTATGGCTACACCTTC,CASSLGGAGLYGYTF
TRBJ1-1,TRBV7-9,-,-,TGTGCCAGCAGCTTATTTAACGGAAACACTGAAGCTTTCTTT,CASSLFNGNTEAFF
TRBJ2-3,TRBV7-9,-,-,TGTGCCAGGACGGGGCCGGGGGATACGCAGTATTTT,CARTGPGDTQYF
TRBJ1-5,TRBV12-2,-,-,TGTGCAAGTCGCCGCCCCCGGGGGTCCTATAGCAATCAGCCCCAGCATTTT,CASRRPRGSYSNQPQHF
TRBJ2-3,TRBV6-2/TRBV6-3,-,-,TGTGCCAGCAGTTACTCGGGGGAAACGCAGTATTTT,CASSYSGETQYF
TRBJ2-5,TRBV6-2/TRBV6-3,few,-,TGTGCCAGCAGTTATCCGCAGACCCAGTACTTC,CASSYPQTQYF
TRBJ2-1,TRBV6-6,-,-,TGTGCCAGCAGGGATTCACGTCCCTACAATGAGCAGTTCTTC,CASRDSRPYNEQFF
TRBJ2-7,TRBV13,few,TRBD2,TGTGCCAGCAGCTCCGGGCGGGGGAGCTCCTACGAGCAGTACTTC,CASSSGRGSSYEQYF
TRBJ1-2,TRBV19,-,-,TGTGCCAGTAGTATTGAGGTGTGGCGGAACTATGGCTACACCTTC,CASSIEVWRNYGYTF
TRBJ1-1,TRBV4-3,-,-,TGCGCCAGTAGGCTCGGCCCAATGAACACTGAAGCTTTCTTT,CASRLGPMNTEAFF
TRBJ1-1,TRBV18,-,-,TGTGCCAGCTCACCATATGAGATGAACACTGAAGCTTTCTTT,CASSPYEMNTEAFF
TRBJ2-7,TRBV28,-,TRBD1,TGTGCCAGCAGTGACAGGGTTGAGCAGTACTTC,CASSDRVEQYF
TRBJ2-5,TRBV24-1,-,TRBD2,TGTGCCACCGGGCAAGCGGGGTATGAGACCCAGTACTTC,CATGQAGYETQYF
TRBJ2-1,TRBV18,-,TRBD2,TGTGCCAGCTCACCCGTTGGGACTAGCGGGGGGAGCTCCTACAATGAGCAGTTCTTC,CASSPVGTSGGSSYNEQFF
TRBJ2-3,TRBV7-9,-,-,TGTGCCAGCAGCTTATATCCACAGGGAAAGGATTGGAAAGATACGCAGTATTTT,CASSLYPQGKDWKDTQYF
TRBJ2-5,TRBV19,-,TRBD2,TGTGCCAGTAGTAACCCCGGGACTAGCGGGGAAGAGACCCAGTACTTC,CASSNPGTSGEETQYF
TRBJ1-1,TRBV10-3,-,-,TGTGCCATCAGTGAGGGTAACACTGAAGCTTTCTTT,CAISEGNTEAFF
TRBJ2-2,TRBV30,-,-,TGTGCCTGGAGTGTGACCGGGGAGCTGTTTTTT,CAWSVTGELFF
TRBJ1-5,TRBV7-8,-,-,TGTGCCAGCGGACCGACTCCCAATCAGCCCCAGCATTTT,CASGPTPNQPQHF
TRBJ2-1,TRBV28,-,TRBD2,TGTGCCAGCAGTTTATGGGTAGCGGGGGGGAACAAGGAGCAGTTCTTC,CASSLWVAGGNKEQFF